The rows below give T cell receptor beta chains drawn from one sample of a study of early T cells in non-severe SARS-CoV-2 infection. TCRdb re-analysed the 5' RACE reads in MiXCR, keeping a single row per CDR3 protein. The sample has around 67,000 distinct CDR3 sequences, around an eighth seen once. The sample taken for sequencing was whole blood. The receptors originated from an adult who was a healthcare worker with PCR-confirmed SARS-CoV-2 infection or an uninfected control (not recorded which). CDR3s leave out the opening cysteine and the closing phenylalanine or tryptophan.

V gene	J gene	CDR3 protein
TRBV11-2	TRBJ2-1	ASSLVGGLLYNEQF
TRBV20-1	TRBJ1-2	SASRFNYGYT
TRBV11-2	TRBJ2-7	ASSFKAGRAAEQY
TRBV7-9	TRBJ2-7	ASRDMGQGTYEQY
TRBV7-2	TRBJ2-1	ASSQDSSSYNEQF
TRBV25-1	TRBJ2-1	ASNPGLQPYNEQF
TRBV7-9	TRBJ2-7	ASSLGGQGLIQY
TRBV6-5	TRBJ1-1	ASSYFRGGTEAF
TRBV12-3/TRBV12-4	TRBJ1-1	ASSRTDTEAF
TRBV29-1	TRBJ2-7	SVEALAGSYEQY
TRBV12-3/TRBV12-4	TRBJ2-2	ASSTRTGTGELF
TRBV7-2	TRBJ2-7	ASSVRTCGRAGGYEQY
TRBV29-1	TRBJ1-1	SGLGGDMNTEAF
TRBV27	TRBJ1-3	ASSSLRRNSGNTIY
TRBV2	TRBJ1-1	ASSDEGAGLSTF
TRBV7-9	TRBJ2-6	ASSSGSGANVLT
TRBV12-3/TRBV12-4	TRBJ2-1	ASSPVAGGLYNEQF
TRBV19	TRBJ1-5	ASSTGGYQPQH
TRBV12-3/TRBV12-4	TRBJ1-1	ASSPPVGRGVTAEAF
TRBV12-3/TRBV12-4	TRBJ1-1	ASSLNRNTEAF
TRBV29-1	TRBJ1-1	SVVNSRKNTEAF
TRBV28	TRBJ2-3	ASSIGRITDTQY
TRBV20-1	TRBJ2-1	SAREQGAYNEQF
TRBV7-2	TRBJ2-7	ASSLEAQGYYEQY
TRBV12-3/TRBV12-4	TRBJ2-1	ASSSRVRGHEQF
TRBV28	TRBJ1-4	ASSPLDRGEKLF
TRBV10-3	TRBJ2-3	AISEVGWSTDTQY
TRBV12-3/TRBV12-4	TRBJ2-3	ASRGLTPGFTDTQY
TRBV7-8	TRBJ2-3	ASSFRAVGNTDTQY
TRBV6-2/TRBV6-3	TRBJ1-1	ASSSLNRAEGPEAF
TRBV9	TRBJ2-1	ASSVAAGGKSSYNEQF
TRBV18	TRBJ2-4	ASSETRLAKNIQY
TRBV18	TRBJ2-3	ASSQGGPSSGEDTQY
TRBV6-5	TRBJ1-1	ASSNLPGQGGTEAF
TRBV20-1	TRBJ2-1	SARDLGMGLF
TRBV6-2/TRBV6-3	TRBJ2-3	ASSQGDGATDTQY
TRBV6-1	TRBJ2-4	ASSTGGFEY
TRBV7-2	TRBJ1-6	ASSLGQGVNSPLH
TRBV7-2	TRBJ1-1	ASRGTAGDTEAF
TRBV3-1	TRBJ1-2	ASSQGPGREFGYT
TRBV4-3	TRBJ2-1	ASSQDWTSGSHEQF
TRBV4-3	TRBJ2-1	ASSQAWSSYNEQF
TRBV30	TRBJ1-2	AYSGTGVEGYT